The 9 T cell receptor beta chains in this list originate from one sample, sequenced in a study of vaccination effects on CD4 cells after COVID-19. Culture lasted under 13 days before CD4+ T cell isolation. Vaccination of participants consisted of two doses of either the BNT162b2 or mRNA-1273 vaccine. These receptors lack a known antigen. The repertoire was sequenced with immunoSEQ multiplex PCR; TCRdb's copy has only in-frame clones and lacks some. This table has just under 75,000 clones, 73% appearing once. Sequenced here: CD4+ T cells from PBMCs cultured without peptide, sampled after COVID-19 vaccination. The origin of the receptors is a human donor who received a COVID-19 vaccine.

This chain links TRBV10-3 with TRBJ2-3; D uncertain. This CDR3 is 13 amino acids long. The ends were cut back, 2 bases at V and 5 bases at J, with 8 bases in the middle. Germline V CDR1 and CDR2: ENHRY, SYGVKD. The CDR3: CAISEKEGDTQYF. CDR3 DNA sequence: TGTGCCATCAGTGAGAAGGAAGGAGATACGCAGTATTTT.

This clone came up a few times. The chain carries TRBV5-1 and TRBJ2-5; 9 bases are a match to TRBD1. This CDR3 region has 15 residues. Trimming removed 4 bases from V and 5 bases from J; junction bases left unmatched: 9. From germline, CDR1 is SGHRS and CDR2 YFSETQ. The CDR3 reads CASSPRDRVVETQYF. CDR3 DNA sequence: TGCGCCAGCAGCCCGAGGGACAGGGTAGTGGAGACCCAGTACTTC.

The chain carries TRBV30 and TRBJ1-3, with 7 bases fitting TRBD1. V lost 8 bases to trimming and J lost 6 bases; unmatched junction nucleotides: 10. The CDR3 covers 13 residues. Germline V lookup: CDR1 GTSNPN, CDR2 SVGIG (reference sequence). CDR3 amino acids: CAGRIQGTNTIYF. The CDR3 coding sequence is TGTGCCGGCAGGATACAGGGGACAAACACCATATATTTT.

The chain uses TRBV6-5 and TRBJ1-5; 7 bases are a match to TRBD1. This CDR3 contains 15 residues. The V gene's germline CDR1 is MNHEY and CDR2 SVGAGI. The V and J ends lost 10 bases and 0 bases, in that order; junction bases with no gene match: 9. The CDR3 protein is CATRQGQNSNQPQHF. The CDR3 DNA follows: TGTGCCACGCGACAGGGTCAGAATAGCAATCAGCCCCAGCATTTT.

Only a few counts were recorded for this clone. The chain uses TRBV5-1 and TRBJ2-3; no reliable D call. The CDR3 contains 11 residues. V dropped 3 bases and J dropped 3 bases, with 2 bases sitting between them. CDR1 SGHRS and CDR2 YFSETQ come from the germline V gene. CDR3 in DNA: TGCGCCAGCAGCTGGACAGATACGCAGTATTTT. This codes for CASSWTDTQYF.

This clone was seen more than once but under ten times. The chain joins TRBV28 to TRBJ1-6; D is undetermined. The germline V gene encodes CDR1 MDHEN and CDR2 SYDVKM. This CDR3 comprises 15 residues. V lost 3 bases and J 9 bases, leaving 15 bases between the germline ends. The CDR3 protein is CASSLNLAIGSPLHF. In DNA form, the CDR3 reads TGTGCCAGCAGTTTGAACCTGGCTATCGGTTCACCCCTCCACTTT.

The V and J genes are TRBV5-4 and TRBJ2-6; TRBD2 matches 7 bases. Germline V gene data show CDR1 as SGHNT and CDR2 as YYREEE (reference sequence). This CDR3 is built from 16 residues. With V trimmed by 0 bases and J by 3 bases, 3 bases remained unmatched. The CDR3 DNA sequence: TGTGCCAGCAGCTTGGGGACTAGGCGTGGGGCCAACGTCCTGACTTTC. Protein product: CASSLGTRRGANVLTF. The full variable domain, completed using reference TRBV5-4 and TRBJ2-6, is ETGVTQSPTHLIKTRGQQVTLRCSSQSGHNTVSWYQQALGQGPQFIFQYYREEENGRGNFPPRFSGLQFPNYSSELNVNALELDDSALYLCASSLGTRRGANVLTFGAGSRLTVL.

The chain links TRBV27 to TRBJ1-2; 7 positions agree with TRBD1. The CDR3 contains 15 residues. V lost 4 bases to trimming and J lost 2 bases; unmatched junction nucleotides: 7. CDR1 and CDR2 (germline): MNHEY, SMNVEV (reference sequence). This chain's CDR3 is CASSSQTGTNYGYTF. CDR3 nucleotides: TGTGCCAGCAGTTCCCAGACAGGGACGAACTATGGCTACACCTTC.

CDR3 sequence reads: CASARVAVYNEQFF. CDR3 in DNA: TGTGCCAGCGCACGTGTAGCCGTCTACAATGAGCAGTTCTTC. This chain joins TRBV7-2 and TRBJ2-1; no reliable D call. Per germline, CDR1 SGHTA and CDR2 FQGNSA. The CDR3 contains 14 residues. The V end lost 8 bases, the J end lost 3 bases, and 14 bases lay between the germline ends. Drawing the rest from reference TRBV7-2 and TRBJ2-1, the complete variable domain is GAGVSQSPSNKVTEKGKDVELRCDPISGHTALYWYRQSLGQGLEFLIYFQGNSAPDKSGLPSDRFSAERTGGSVSTLTIQRTQQEDSAVYLCASARVAVYNEQFFGPGTRLTVL.